This T cell receptor (beta chain) was observed in a study of cytomegalovirus exposure and HLA in healthy donors. The overall study: Clustering assigned about 79% of the approximately 400 genotyped donors to the Caucasian-associated ancestry cluster. Overall study findings and caveats: Reportedly, TCR beta sequences accurately predicted HLA-A and HLA-B alleles in most subjects. There were several of the most significant clusters that appeared linked to common viral pathogens in a later analysis. The authors judged a highly shared variant cluster likely a sequencing artifact.

This CDR3 region has 14 residues. From germline, CDR1 is MNHEY and CDR2 SVGAGI. Deletions cut 5 bases from V and 4 bases from J, with 14 bases between. Primers for the PCR totalled 60 Vbeta and 13 Jbeta. Assay: immunoSEQ multiplex PCR; the TCRdb copy retains only in-frame clones and omits some. The sample records 110,000 to 150,000 clones, about 80% being singletons. In the case of this clone: Its antigen is undetermined.

Sequencing was carried out using PBMCs. This sequence was found in a woman in her forties in good health and CMV-seronegative. The rearrangement joins TRBV6-5 to TRBJ1-2; D unresolved. The CDR3 here is CASSAGRVSYGYTF. CDR3 DNA: TGTGCCAGCAGTGCGGGCCGGGTGTCCTATGGCTACACCTTC.